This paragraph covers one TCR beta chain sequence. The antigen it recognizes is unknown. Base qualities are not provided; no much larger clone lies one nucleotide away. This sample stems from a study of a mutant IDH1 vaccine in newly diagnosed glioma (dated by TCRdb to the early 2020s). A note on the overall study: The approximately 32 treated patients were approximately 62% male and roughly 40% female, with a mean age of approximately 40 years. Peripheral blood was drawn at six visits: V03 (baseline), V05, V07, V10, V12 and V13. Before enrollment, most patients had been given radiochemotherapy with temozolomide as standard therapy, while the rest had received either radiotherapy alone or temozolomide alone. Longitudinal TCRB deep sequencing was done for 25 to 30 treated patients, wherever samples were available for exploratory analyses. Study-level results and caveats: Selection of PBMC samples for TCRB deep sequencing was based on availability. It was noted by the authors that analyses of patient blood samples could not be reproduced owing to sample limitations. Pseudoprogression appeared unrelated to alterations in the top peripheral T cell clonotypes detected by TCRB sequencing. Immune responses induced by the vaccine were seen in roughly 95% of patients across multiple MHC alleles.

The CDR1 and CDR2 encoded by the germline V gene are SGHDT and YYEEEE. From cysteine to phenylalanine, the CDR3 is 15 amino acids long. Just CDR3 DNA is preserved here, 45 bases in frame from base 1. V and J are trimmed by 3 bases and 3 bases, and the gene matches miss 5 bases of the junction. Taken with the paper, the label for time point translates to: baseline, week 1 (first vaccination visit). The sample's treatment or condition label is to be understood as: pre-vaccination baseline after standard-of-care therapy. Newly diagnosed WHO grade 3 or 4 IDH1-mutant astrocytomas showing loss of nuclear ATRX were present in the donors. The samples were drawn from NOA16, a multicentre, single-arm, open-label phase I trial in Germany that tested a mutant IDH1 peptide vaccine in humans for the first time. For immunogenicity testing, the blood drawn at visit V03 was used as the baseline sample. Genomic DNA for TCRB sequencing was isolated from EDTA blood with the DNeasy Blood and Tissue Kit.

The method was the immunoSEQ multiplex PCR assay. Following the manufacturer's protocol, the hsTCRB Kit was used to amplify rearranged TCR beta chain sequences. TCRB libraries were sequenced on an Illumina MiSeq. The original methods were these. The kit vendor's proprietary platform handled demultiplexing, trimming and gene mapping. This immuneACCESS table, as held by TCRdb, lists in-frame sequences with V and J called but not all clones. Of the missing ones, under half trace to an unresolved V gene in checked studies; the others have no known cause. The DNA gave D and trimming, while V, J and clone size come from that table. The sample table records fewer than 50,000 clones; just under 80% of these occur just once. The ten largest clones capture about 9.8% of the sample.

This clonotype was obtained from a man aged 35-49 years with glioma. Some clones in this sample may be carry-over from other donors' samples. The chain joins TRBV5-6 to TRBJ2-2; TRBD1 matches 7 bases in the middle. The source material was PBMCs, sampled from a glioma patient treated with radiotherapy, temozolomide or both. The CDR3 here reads CASSSSGTDTGELFF. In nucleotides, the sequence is TGTGCCAGCAGCTCATCCGGGACAGACACCGGGGAGCTGTTTTTT.